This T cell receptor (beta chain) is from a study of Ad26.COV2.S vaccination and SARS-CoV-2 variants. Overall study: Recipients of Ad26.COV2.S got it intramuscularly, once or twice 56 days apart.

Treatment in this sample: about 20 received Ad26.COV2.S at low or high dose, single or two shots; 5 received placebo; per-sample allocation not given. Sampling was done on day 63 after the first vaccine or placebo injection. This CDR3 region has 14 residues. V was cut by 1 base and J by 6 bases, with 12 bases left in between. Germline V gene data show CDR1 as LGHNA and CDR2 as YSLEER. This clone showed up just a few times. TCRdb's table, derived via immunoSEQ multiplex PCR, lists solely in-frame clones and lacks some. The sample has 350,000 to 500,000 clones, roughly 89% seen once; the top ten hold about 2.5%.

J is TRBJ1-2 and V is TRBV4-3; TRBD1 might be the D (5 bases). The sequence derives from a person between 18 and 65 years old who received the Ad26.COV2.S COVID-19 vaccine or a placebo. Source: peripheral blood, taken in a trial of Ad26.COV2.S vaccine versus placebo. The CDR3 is CASSQVRRGDGYTF. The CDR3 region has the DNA TGCGCCAGCAGCCAAGTGAGACGGGGGGATGGCTACACCTTC.